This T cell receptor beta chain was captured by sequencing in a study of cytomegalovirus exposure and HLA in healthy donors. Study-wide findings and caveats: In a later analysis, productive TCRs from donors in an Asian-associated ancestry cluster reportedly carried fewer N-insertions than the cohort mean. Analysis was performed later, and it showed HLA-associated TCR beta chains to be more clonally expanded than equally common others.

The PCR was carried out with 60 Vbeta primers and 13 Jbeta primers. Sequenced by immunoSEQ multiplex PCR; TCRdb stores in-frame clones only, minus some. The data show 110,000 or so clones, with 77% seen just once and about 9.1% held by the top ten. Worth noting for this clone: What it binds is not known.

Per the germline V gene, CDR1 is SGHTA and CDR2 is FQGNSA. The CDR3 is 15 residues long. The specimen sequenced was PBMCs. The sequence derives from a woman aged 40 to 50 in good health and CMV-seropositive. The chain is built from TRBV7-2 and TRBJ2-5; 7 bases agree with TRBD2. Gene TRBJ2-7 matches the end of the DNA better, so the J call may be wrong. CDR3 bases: TGTGCCAGCAGCTTCCGGGTGGGGGGGTCAAACGAGCAGTACTTC. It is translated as CASSFRVGGSNEQYF.